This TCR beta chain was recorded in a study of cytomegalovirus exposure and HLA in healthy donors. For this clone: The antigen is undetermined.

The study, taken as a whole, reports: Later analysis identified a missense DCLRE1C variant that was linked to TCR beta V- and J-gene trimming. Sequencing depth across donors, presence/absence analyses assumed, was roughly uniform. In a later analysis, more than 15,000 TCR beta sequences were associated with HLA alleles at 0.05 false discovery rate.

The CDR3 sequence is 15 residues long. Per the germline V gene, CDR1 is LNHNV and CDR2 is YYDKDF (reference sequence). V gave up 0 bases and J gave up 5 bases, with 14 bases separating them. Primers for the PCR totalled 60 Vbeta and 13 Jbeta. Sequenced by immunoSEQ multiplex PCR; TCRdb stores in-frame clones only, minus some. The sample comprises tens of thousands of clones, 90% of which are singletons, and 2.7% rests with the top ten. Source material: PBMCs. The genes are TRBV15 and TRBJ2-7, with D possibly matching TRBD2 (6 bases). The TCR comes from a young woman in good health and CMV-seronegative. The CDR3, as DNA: TGTGCCACCAGCAGAGAGCGGGACTCTTTCGACGAGCAGTACTTC. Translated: CATSRERDSFDEQYF.